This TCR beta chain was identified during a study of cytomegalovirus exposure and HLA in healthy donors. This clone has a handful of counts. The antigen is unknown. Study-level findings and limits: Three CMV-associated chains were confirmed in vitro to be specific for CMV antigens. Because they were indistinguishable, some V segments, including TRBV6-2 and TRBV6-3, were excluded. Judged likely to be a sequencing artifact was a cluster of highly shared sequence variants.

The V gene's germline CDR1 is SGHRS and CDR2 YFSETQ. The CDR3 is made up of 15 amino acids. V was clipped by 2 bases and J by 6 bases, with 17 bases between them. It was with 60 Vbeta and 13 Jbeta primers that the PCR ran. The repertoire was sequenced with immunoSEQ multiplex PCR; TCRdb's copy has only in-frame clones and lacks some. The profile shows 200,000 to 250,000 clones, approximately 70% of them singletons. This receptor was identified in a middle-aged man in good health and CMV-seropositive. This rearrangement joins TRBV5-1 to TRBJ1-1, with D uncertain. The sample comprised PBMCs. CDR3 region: CASSFQKPSRAEAFF. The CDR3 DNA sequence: TGCGCCAGCAGCTTTCAGAAACCGTCACGGGCTGAAGCTTTCTTT.